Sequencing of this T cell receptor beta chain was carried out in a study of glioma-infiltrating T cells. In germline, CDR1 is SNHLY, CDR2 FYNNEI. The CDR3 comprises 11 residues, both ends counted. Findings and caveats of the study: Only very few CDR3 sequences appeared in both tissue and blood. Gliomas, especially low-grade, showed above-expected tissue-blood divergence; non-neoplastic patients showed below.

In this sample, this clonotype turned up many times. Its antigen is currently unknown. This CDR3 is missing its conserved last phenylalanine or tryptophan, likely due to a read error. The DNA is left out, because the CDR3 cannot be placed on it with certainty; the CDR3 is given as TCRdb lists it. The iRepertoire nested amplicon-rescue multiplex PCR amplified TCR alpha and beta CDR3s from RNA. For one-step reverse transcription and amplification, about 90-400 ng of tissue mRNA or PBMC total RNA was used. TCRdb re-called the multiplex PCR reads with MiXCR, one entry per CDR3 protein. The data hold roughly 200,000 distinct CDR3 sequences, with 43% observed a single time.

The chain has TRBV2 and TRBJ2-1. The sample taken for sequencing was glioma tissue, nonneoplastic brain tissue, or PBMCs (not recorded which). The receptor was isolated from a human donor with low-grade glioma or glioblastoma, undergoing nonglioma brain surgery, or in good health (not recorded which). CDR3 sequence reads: CASSLWAQLTR.